This T cell receptor (beta chain) emerged from a study of shared T cell receptors in the human thymus. Germline CDR1 GTSNPN, CDR2 SVGIG (reference sequence). V was pared by 1 base and J by 5 bases, with 4 bases of the junction left unmatched. This CDR3 comprises 14 residues. Clones were sequenced by immunoSEQ multiplex PCR, and TCRdb holds only the in-frame ones, with some missing. The sample yields hundreds of thousands of clones, approximately 78% seen once. The same specimen was also included in a second study, on human thymus T cells. From that second work: Samples came from healthy Finnish infants during open corrective cardiac surgery. Thymus tissue for the work was resected from patients undergoing corrective heart surgery. Gene usage (both V and J) appeared biased in thymic and blood repertoires. Highly overlapping thymic repertoires in unrelated individuals were reported by related research.

Input material: thymocytes. The TCR sequence derives from a boy in the first two years of life with a congenital heart defect. The chain links TRBV30 to TRBJ1-5; 8 bases line up with TRBD1. The CDR3 is CAWSGAGGHQPQHF. The CDR3 nucleotides are TGTGCCTGGAGTGGAGCAGGGGGCCATCAGCCCCAGCATTTT.